The clone carrying this T cell receptor beta chain was picked up many times. This specimen belongs to a study of metastatic and nonmetastatic thyroid tumors. Across the whole study: Samples came from malignant and benign thyroid patients, and repertoires were compared across blood and tumor or nodule tissue.

Every patient underwent thyroid surgery untreated. Germline assignment: CDR1 SGHTA and CDR2 FQGNSA. The CDR3 length is 16 residues. Unmatched junction bases numbered 10, after V lost 5 bases and J lost 6 bases. Per the original data handling: Using the CDR3 differences seen across clinicopathological groups, the authors built a distant-metastasis classifier for papillary thyroid cancer, which was meant to discriminate distant-metastatic patients. TCRdb reprocessed the PCR reads via MiXCR. These V and J calls originate from TCRdb's pipeline instead of the authors' own analysis. The table lists around 53,000 clones, approximately 22% of them singletons.

The sequence was obtained from a female donor with papillary thyroid cancer or a benign thyroid nodule (not recorded which). Some clones in this sample may be carry-over from other donors' samples. Sequenced sample: blood. The chain uses TRBV7-2 and TRBJ2-5; 12 bases are shared with TRBD1. For the CDR3, the DNA is TGTGCCAGCAGCCTAGGTGGGACAGGGGGCGTGCAGACCCAGTACTTC. It encodes CASSLGGTGGVQTQYF.